Below, 10 T cell receptor beta chains from the same sample are listed, as sequenced in a study of vaccination and CD4 T cells after COVID-19. These receptors have no known antigen. The treatment was: 10-day PBMC culture with coronavirus spike peptide pools or control peptides (ViraFEST assay). Oncomine TCR Beta short-read sequencing was applied to DNA from cultured CD4+ T cells. Using its own MiXCR run on the PCR reads, TCRdb lists one record per CDR3 protein. In the table there are 22,000 or so distinct CDR3 sequences, around 44% of which are singletons. Material: CD4+ T cells from blood, cultured in vitro. The receptors originated from a human donor who had recovered from COVID-19.

The V call is TRBV18, the J call TRBJ2-5; unclear D gene. Trimming cost V 2 bases and J 1 base, with 5 bases left between them. The CDR3 consists of 13 residues. Germline V gene sequence: CDR1 KGHSH, CDR2 LQKENI. The CDR3 nucleotides read TGTGCCAGCTCACCAGGGATCCAAGAGACCCAGTACTTC. Protein product: CASSPGIQETQYF.

This chain uses TRBV7-6 with TRBJ1-4; 7 bases align to TRBD1. Germline V CDR1 and CDR2: SGHVS, FNYEAQ. The CDR3 consists of 16 residues. V trimming: 0 bases; J trimming: 0 bases; junction bases outside the gene matches: 1. The CDR3 protein is CASSLAGTATNEKLFF. CDR3 nucleotide sequence: TGTGCCAGCAGCTTAGCCGGGACAGCAACTAATGAAAAACTGTTTTTT.

This clonotype occurred a few times. The rearrangement joins TRBV5-1 to TRBJ2-3; no definite D call. CDR1 is SGHRS, CDR2 YFSETQ, per germline. This CDR3 has 13 residues. The ends were cut back, 4 bases at V and 1 base at J, with 7 bases in the middle. The CDR3 nucleotides are TGCGCCAGCAGCACCCAGGGCACAGATACGCAGTATTTT. As protein: CASSTQGTDTQYF.

The V call is TRBV25-1, the J call TRBJ1-2; 10 nucleotides match TRBD1. The germline gives CDR1 MGHDK, CDR2 SYGVNS. The CDR3 loop spans 13 amino acids. V lost 4 bases and J lost 7; bases outside the gene matches: 3. As DNA, the CDR3 is TGTGCCAGCAGTGTAGGGACAGGGGTTGGCTACACCTTC. Translation gives CASSVGTGVGYTF.

The table lists this clonotype with a few counts. The V gene is TRBV6-1, the J gene TRBJ1-2; 8 bases fit TRBD1. Germline V CDR1 and CDR2: MNHNS, SASEGT. V lost 5 bases to trimming and J lost 6 bases; unmatched junction nucleotides: 17. The CDR3 totals 17 residues. CDR3 in DNA: TGTGCCAGCAGTCGACCGGCCGGGACAGGAGAAGGGGATGGCTACACCTTC. Amino acids: CASSRPAGTGEGDGYTF.

The chain carries TRBV30 and TRBJ2-7, with 9 bases identical to TRBD2. This CDR3 region has 13 residues. The germline CDR1 and CDR2 sequences are GTSNPN and SVGIG (reference sequence). The V and J ends lost 0 bases and 12 bases, in that order; junction bases with no gene match: 9. In nucleotides, the CDR3 is TGTGCCTGGAGTGTATTCTTAGCGGGAGAAATGTACTTC. Its translation is CAWSVFLAGEMYF.

The table lists this clonotype with a few counts. The CDR3 nucleotides are TGTGCCAGCAGCAGCCGGGACACCTCAGGCAATGAGCAGTTCTTC. Translation gives CASSSRDTSGNEQFF. V and J are TRBV2 and TRBJ2-1; D may be TRBD1 (6 bases). The ends were cut back, 6 bases at V and 6 bases at J, with 18 bases in the middle. CDR3 size: 15 residues. The V gene's germline CDR1 is SNHLY and CDR2 FYNNEI.

The chain carries TRBV20-1 and TRBJ2-5; the match to TRBD2 covers 11 bases. The CDR3 totals 15 residues. V was pared by 2 bases and J by 3 bases, with 5 bases of the junction left unmatched. Germline lookup yields CDR1 DFQATT and CDR2 SNEGSKA (reference sequence). CDR3 amino acids: CSARLAGGSEETQYF. The CDR3, as DNA: TGCAGTGCTAGATTAGCGGGGGGGAGCGAAGAGACCCAGTACTTC.

The chain carries TRBV6-1 and TRBJ1-6, with D possibly being TRBD1 (5 bases). The germline gives CDR1 MNHNS, CDR2 SASEGT. The CDR3 has 15 amino acids. V dropped 8 bases and J dropped 6 bases, with 17 bases sitting between them. The CDR3 DNA follows: TGTGCCAGCGGCCTACCGGGACGTACTAATTCACCCCTCCACTTT. As protein: CASGLPGRTNSPLHF.

This clonotype has just a few counts. CDR3 DNA sequence: TGTGCCATCAGTGAGTGGCCCAAAGGGGACACTGAAGCTTTCTTT. Its translation is CAISEWPKGDTEAFF. The chain joins TRBV10-3 to TRBJ1-1; possible D gene TRBD1, 5 bases. Germline V CDR1 and CDR2: ENHRY, SYGVKD. V gave up 1 base and J gave up 3 bases, with 12 bases separating them. The length of the CDR3 is 15 residues.